This TCR beta chain was captured in a study of shared clonotypes between healthy human individuals. This table comes from immunoSEQ multiplex PCR, and its TCRdb copy is limited to in-frame clones, with some not included. The table lists hundreds of thousands of clones, about 96% of them singletons. Germline CDR1 reads MNHEY; CDR2 reads SMNVEV (reference sequence). Trimming pared 5 bases from V and 0 bases from J, leaving 8 bases between. There are 13 residues in the CDR3. The source is a woman aged 25 to 45 in good health. The sequenced sample consisted of naive CD4+ T cells sorted from blood. The sample's subset: CD45RA+ positively selected. V gene TRBV27 combines with J gene TRBJ2-7, with D possibly TRBD2 on 6 matching bases. CDR3 residues: CASSGGSSYEQYF. CDR3 DNA: TGTGCCAGCAGTGGGGGGAGCTCCTACGAGCAGTACTTC.